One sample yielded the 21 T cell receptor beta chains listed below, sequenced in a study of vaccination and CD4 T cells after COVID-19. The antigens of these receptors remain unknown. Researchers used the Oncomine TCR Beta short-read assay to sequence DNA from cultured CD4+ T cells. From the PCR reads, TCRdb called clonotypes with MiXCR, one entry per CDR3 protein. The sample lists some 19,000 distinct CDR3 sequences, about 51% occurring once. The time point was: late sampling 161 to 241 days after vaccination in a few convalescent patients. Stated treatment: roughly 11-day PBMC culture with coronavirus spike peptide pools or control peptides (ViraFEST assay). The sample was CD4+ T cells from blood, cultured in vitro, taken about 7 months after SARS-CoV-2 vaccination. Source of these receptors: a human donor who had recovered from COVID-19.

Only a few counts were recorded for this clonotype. In nucleotides, the CDR3 is TGCAGTGCTAGTAGGACAGGCGCCTCAGGATATGGCTACACCTTC. Translation gives CSASRTGASGYGYTF. The chain combines TRBV20-1 with TRBJ1-2, with 7 bases that match TRBD1. V lost 3 bases to trimming and J lost 5 bases; unmatched junction nucleotides: 12. The CDR3 sequence is 15 residues long. Germline V gene data show CDR1 as DFQATT and CDR2 as SNEGSKA (reference sequence).

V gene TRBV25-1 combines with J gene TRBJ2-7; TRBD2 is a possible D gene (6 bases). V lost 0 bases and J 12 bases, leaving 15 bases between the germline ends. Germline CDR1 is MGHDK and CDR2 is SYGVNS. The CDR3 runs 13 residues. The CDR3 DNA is TGTGCCAGCAGTGAATATGGCGGGGAGGTTTGGTACTTC. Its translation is CASSEYGGEVWYF.

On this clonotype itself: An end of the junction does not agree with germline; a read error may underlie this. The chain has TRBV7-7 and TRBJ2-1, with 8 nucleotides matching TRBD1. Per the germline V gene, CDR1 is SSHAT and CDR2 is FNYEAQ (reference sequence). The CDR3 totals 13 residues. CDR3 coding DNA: TGTGCTAGCAGCCTGAGGACAGGGCCCGAGCAGTTCTTC. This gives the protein CASSLRTGPEQFF.

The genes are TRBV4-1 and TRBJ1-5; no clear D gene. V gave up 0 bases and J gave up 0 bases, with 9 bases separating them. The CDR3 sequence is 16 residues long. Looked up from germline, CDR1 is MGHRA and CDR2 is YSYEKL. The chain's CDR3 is CASSQEYGVSNQPQHF. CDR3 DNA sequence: TGCGCCAGCAGCCAAGAATATGGGGTTAGCAATCAGCCCCAGCATTTT.

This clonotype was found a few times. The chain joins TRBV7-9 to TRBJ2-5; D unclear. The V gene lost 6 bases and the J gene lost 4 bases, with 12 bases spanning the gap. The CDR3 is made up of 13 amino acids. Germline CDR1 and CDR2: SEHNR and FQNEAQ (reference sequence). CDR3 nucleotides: TGTGCCAGCAGACATGCTTCGACAGAGACCCAGTACTTC. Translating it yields CASRHASTETQYF.

CDR3 sequence: CATSRTWGLGYGYTF. DNA for the CDR3: TGTGCCACCAGCAGAACCTGGGGATTAGGCTATGGCTACACCTTC. The V and J genes are TRBV15 and TRBJ1-2, with D unresolved. This CDR3 contains 15 residues. Trimming stripped 2 bases from V and 4 bases from J, with 14 bases between. In germline, CDR1 is LNHNV, CDR2 YYDKDF (reference sequence).

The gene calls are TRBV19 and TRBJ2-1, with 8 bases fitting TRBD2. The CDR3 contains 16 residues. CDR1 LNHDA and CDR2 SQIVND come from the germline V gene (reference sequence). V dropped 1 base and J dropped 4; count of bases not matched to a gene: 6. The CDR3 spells CASSIGGAGGYNEQFF. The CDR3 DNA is TGTGCCAGTAGTATAGGTGGGGCGGGAGGTTACAATGAGCAGTTCTTC.

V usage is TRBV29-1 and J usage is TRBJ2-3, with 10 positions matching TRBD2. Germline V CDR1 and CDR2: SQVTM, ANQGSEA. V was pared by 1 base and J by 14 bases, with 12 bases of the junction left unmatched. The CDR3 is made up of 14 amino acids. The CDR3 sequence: CSVEVGASGSSRYF. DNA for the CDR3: TGCAGCGTTGAAGTAGGGGCTAGCGGGAGTTCTCGGTATTTT.

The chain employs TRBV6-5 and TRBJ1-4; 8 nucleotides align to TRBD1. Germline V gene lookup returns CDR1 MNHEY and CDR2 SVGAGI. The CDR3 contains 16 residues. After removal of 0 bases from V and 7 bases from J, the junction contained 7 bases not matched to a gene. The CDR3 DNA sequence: TGTGCCAGCAGTTACTCCGACTCAGGGGGCGGTGAAAAACTGTTTTTT. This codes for CASSYSDSGGGEKLFF.

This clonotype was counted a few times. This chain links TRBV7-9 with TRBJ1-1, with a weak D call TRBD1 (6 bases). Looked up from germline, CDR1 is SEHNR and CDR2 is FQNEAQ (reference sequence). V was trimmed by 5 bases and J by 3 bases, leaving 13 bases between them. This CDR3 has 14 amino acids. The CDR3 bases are TGTGCCAGCAGCCAAAGACAGGCCGACACTGAAGCTTTCTTT. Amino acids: CASSQRQADTEAFF.

CDR3 amino acids: CASSDSDRATEAFF. CDR3 DNA: TGTGCCAGCAGTGACTCCGACAGGGCCACTGAAGCTTTCTTT. This chain joins TRBV6-4 and TRBJ1-1, with 7 positions matching TRBD1. After removal of 0 bases from V and 4 bases from J, the junction contained 2 bases not matched to a gene. The germline V gene has CDR1 MRHNA and CDR2 SNTAGT. This CDR3 region has 14 residues.

In DNA, the CDR3 is TGCAGTGCCCGAGACAAAAGTGGTGGGAATGAGCAGTTCTTC. The encoded protein is CSARDKSGGNEQFF. The chain employs TRBV20-1 and TRBJ2-1; no clear D gene. This CDR3 has 14 amino acids. CDR1 is DFQATT, CDR2 SNEGSKA, per germline (reference sequence). Trimming stripped 6 bases from V and 7 bases from J, with 19 bases between.

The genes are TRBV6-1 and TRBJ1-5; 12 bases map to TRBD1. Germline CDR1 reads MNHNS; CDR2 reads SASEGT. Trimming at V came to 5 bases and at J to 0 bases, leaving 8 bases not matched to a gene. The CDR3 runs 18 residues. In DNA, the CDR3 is TGTGCCAGCAGTCCGGGACAGGGGGCGGTGGGTAGCAATCAGCCCCAGCATTTT. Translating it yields CASSPGQGAVGSNQPQHF.

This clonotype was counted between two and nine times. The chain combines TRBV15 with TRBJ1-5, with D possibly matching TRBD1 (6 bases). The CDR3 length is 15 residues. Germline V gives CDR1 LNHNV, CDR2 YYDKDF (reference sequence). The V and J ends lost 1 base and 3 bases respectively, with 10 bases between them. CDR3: CATSRGGANNQPQHF. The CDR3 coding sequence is TGTGCCACCAGCAGAGGGGGGGCCAACAATCAGCCCCAGCATTTT. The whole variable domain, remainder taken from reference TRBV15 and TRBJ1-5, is DAMVIQNPRYQVTQFGKPVTLSCSQTLNHNVMYWYQQKSSQAPKLLFHYYDKDFNNEADTPDNFQSRRPNTSFCFLDIRSPGLGDTAMYLCATSRGGANNQPQHFGDGTRLSIL.

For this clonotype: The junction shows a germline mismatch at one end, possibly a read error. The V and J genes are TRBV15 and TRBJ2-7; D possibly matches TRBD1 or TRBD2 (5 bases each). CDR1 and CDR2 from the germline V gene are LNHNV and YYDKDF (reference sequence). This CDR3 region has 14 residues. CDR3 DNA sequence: TGTGCCACCCGCAGGCCGGGACGGCTCTACGAGCAGTACTTC. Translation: CATRRPGRLYEQYF.

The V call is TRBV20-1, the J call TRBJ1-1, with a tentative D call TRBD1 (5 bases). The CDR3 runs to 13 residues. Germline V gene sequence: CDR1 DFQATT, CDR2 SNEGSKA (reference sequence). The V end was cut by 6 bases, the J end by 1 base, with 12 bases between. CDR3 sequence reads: CSAPGRSNTEAFF. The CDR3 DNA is TGCAGTGCGCCAGGGAGGTCGAACACTGAAGCTTTCTTT.

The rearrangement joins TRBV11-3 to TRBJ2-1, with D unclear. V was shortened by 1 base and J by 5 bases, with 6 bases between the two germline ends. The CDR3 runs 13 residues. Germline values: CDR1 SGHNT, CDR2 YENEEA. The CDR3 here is CASSLARNNEQFF. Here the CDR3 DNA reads TGTGCCAGCAGCTTAGCTAGGAACAATGAGCAGTTCTTC.

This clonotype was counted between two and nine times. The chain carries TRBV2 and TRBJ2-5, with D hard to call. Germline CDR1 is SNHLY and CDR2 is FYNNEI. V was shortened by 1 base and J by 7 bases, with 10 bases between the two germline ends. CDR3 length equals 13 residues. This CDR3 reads CASSEEGRGTQYF. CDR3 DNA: TGTGCCAGCAGTGAAGAAGGTCGTGGGACCCAGTACTTC. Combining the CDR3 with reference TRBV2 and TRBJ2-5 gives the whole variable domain EPEVTQTPSHQVTQMGQEVILRCVPISNHLYFYWYRQILGQKVEFLVSFYNNEISEKSEIFDDQFSVERPDGSNFTLKIRSTKLEDSAMYFCASSEEGRGTQYFGPGTRLLVL.

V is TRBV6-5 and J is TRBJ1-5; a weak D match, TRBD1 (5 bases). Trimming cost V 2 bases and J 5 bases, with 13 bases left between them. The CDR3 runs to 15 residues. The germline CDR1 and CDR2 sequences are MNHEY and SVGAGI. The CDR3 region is CASSYPDTNYQPQHF. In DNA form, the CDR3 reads TGTGCCAGCAGTTACCCGGACACCAACTATCAGCCCCAGCATTTT.

CDR3 DNA: TGTGCCAGCAGCTTAGGCCCCCCCACTAGCGTTCAAGAGACCCAGTACTTC. Its protein is CASSLGPPTSVQETQYF. This chain connects TRBV7-2 to TRBJ2-5; 7 bases are shared with TRBD2. The length of the CDR3 is 17 residues. V lost 1 base and J lost 2; bases outside the gene matches: 10. Germline lookup yields CDR1 SGHTA and CDR2 FQGNSA.

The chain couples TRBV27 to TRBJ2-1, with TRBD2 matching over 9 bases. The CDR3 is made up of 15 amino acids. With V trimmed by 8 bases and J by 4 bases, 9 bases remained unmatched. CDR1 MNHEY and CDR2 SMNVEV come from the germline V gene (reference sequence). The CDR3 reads CASGRAGGTYNEQFF. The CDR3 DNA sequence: TGTGCCAGCGGAAGAGCGGGGGGAACGTACAATGAGCAGTTCTTC.